The 3 T cell receptor beta chains in this list originate from one sample, sequenced in a study of tumor and adjacent non-tumor tissue in lung cancer. RNA was extracted from bulk tissue without any cell sorting. Three rounds of nested PCR, following a modified ARM-PCR protocol, produced the TCRbeta library. Using its own MiXCR run on the multiplex PCR reads, TCRdb lists one record per CDR3 protein. Of 110,000 or so distinct CDR3 sequences in the sample, 60% to 80% were seen once. The sequenced sample was lung tumor tissue. The source is a woman between 55 and 75 years old with non-small cell lung cancer.

This clonotype was seen many times. The CDR3: CASSLGEYTGELFF. In DNA form, the CDR3 reads TGTGCCAGCAGCTTGGGGGAGTACACCGGGGAGCTGTTTTTT. The chain carries TRBV5-6 and TRBJ2-2; tentatively, D is TRBD2 (5 bases). Trimming pared 0 bases from V and 3 bases from J, leaving 6 bases between. CDR3 size: 14 residues. Germline V CDR1 and CDR2: SGHDT, YYEEEE.

The chain has TRBV20-1 and TRBJ2-7, with D maybe TRBD2 (7 bases). Germline lookup yields CDR1 DFQATT and CDR2 SNEGSKA (reference sequence). V was trimmed by 7 bases and J by 2 bases, leaving 18 bases between them. This CDR3 has 14 amino acids. As DNA, the CDR3 is TGCAGTGATAGGAAGGGGGAGGGCCCCTACGAGCAGTACTTC. Protein sequence: CSDRKGEGPYEQYF.

Concerning this clonotype itself: The final CDR3 position lacks the conserved phenylalanine or tryptophan, pointing to a likely read error. The rearrangement uses TRBV14 and TRBJ2-3, with D hard to call. V lost 0 bases, J lost 1 base, and 14 bases lay in between. The CDR3 runs to 17 residues. The germline V gene encodes CDR1 SGHDN and CDR2 FVKESK. Written as DNA, the CDR3 is TGTGCCAGCAGCCAAGACGTGGGAATTGATGGCACAGATACGCAGTATTCT. The encoded protein is CASSQDVGIDGTDTQYS.